This T cell receptor (beta chain) was identified in a study of T cell responses to AZD1222 COVID-19 vaccine. CDR3 length: 16 amino acids. The germline V gene encodes CDR1 SGHAT and CDR2 FQDESV (reference sequence). V was clipped by 5 bases and J by 1 base, with 17 bases between them. Broader study findings: It was only after the peak T cell response that any repertoires were sampled.

The data were produced by immunoSEQ multiplex PCR, yet TCRdb's version contains in-frame clones alone and is incomplete. The sample has roughly 33,000 clones, 75% to 80% seen once; the top ten hold approximately 4.8%. As to this clone: Its target is not known.

The TCR sequence derives from an adult who received the AZD1222 COVID-19 vaccine. Sequenced here: peripheral blood, sampled 28 days after the second AZD1222 dose. The chain uses TRBV11-1 and TRBJ1-2, with a weak D call TRBD1 (5 bases). The CDR3 DNA reads as TGTGCCAGCAGCCTGACGTTTGGGGACTATAACTATGGCTACACCTTC. Its protein is CASSLTFGDYNYGYTF.